The clone carrying this TCR beta chain has just a few counts. No antigen is known for it. The CDR3 contains 15 residues. V was pared by 4 bases and J by 2 bases, with 5 bases of the junction left unmatched. Germline lookup yields CDR1 LGHDT and CDR2 YNNKEL (reference sequence). This sample was included in a study of blood T cells in healthy people across ages. Notes on the study in general: As age increased, TCR beta diversity per million T cells fell in a roughly linear fashion.

Alongside a J-beta primer mix, a sample-barcoded 5' primer served in a second PCR lasting roughly 6 to 11 cycles. Each cDNA molecule was tagged by a template-switch adaptor with 12 random nucleotides. From the 5' RACE reads, TCRdb called clonotypes with MiXCR, one entry per CDR3 protein. Of 650,000 to 900,000 distinct CDR3 sequences listed, roughly 60% are singletons. Sequencing used blood. The clonotype originates from a man aged 25-40 years in good health. The rearrangement uses TRBV3-1 and TRBJ2-7, with 10 bases that match TRBD2. The CDR3 sequence: CASSRQLAGTYEQYF. In nucleotides, the CDR3 is TGTGCCAGCAGCCGTCAACTAGCGGGGACCTACGAGCAGTACTTC.